A selection of T cell receptor beta chains follows, all from one sample in a study of glioma-infiltrating T cells. MiXCR was run by TCRdb on the multiplex PCR reads, yielding one entry per CDR3 protein. The sample has about 200,000 distinct CDR3 sequences; roughly a third are singletons. Sequenced: glioma tissue, nonneoplastic brain tissue, or PBMCs (not recorded which). These receptors came from a human donor with low-grade glioma or glioblastoma, undergoing nonglioma brain surgery, or in good health (not recorded which). Both conserved end residues are part of each CDR3. Each record gives: J gene, D gene, V gene, clone size, CDR3 protein, CDR3 DNA. The D gene is left open where the match is weak. Some rows have no size entry. The others give once, few or many, or a class for an expanded clone.

>TRBJ2-5|TRBD2|TRBV20-1|many
CSAIFAGTSGRKTQYF
TGCAGTGCTATCTTCGCCGGGACTAGCGGGAGAAAGACCCAGTACTTC
>TRBJ2-1|.|TRBV7-9|many
CASSLGLYDSDTYNEQFF
TGTGCCAGCAGCTTAGGGCTATATGACAGTGACACCTACAATGAGCAGTTCTTC
>TRBJ2-1|.|TRBV20-1|many
CSARVAVSYNEQFF
TGCAGTGCTAGAGTAGCGGTCTCCTACAATGAGCAGTTCTTC
>TRBJ2-1|.|TRBV7-2|many
CASSLGGRQGYNEQFF
TGTGCCAGCAGCTTAGGTGGGCGGCAAGGCTACAATGAGCAGTTCTTC
>TRBJ2-7|TRBD1|TRBV6-1|.
CASSSEGQGIREQYF
TGTGCCAGCAGCTCCGAGGGACAGGGAATAAGAGAGCAGTACTTC
>TRBJ2-3|TRBD2|TRBV27|few
CASSLGLAGVTDTQYF
TGTGCCAGCAGTTTGGGACTAGCGGGAGTGACAGATACGCAGTATTTT
>TRBJ2-6|TRBD2|TRBV28|many
CASSRPGEGSAGANVLTF
TGTGCCAGCAGCCGGCCGGGGGAGGGTTCGGCTGGGGCCAACGTCCTGACTTTC
>TRBJ2-7|.|TRBV5-4|few
CASSPGLTPYEQYF
TGTGCCAGCAGCCCCGGACTCACCCCCTACGAGCAGTACTTC
>TRBJ1-2|.|TRBV27|many
CASSYDRNYGYTF
TGTGCCAGCAGCTACGACAGGAACTATGGCTACACCTTC
>TRBJ2-3|.|TRBV27|.
CASSYRRAVSTDTQYF
TGTGCCAGCAGTTACCGACGAGCGGTTAGCACAGATACGCAGTATTTT
>TRBJ1-1|.|TRBV27|many
CASSLSGWTTEAFF
TGTGCCAGCAGTTTATCTGGGTGGACCACTGAAGCTTTCTTT
>TRBJ1-1|TRBD1|TRBV7-2|many
CASSLRQGQEAFF
TGTGCCAGCAGCTTAAGACAGGGCCAGGAAGCTTTCTTT
>TRBJ1-5|.|TRBV28|many
CASSLSPNQPQHF
TGTGCCAGCAGCCTCTCTCCAAATCAGCCCCAGCATTTT
>TRBJ2-3|.|TRBV20-1|once
CSALKDDTQYF
TGCAGCGCTTTGAAGGATGATACGCAGTATTTT
>TRBJ2-5|TRBD2|TRBV6-1|many
CASNTSGTNQETQYF
TGTGCCAGCAATACTAGCGGGACTAACCAAGAGACCCAGTACTTC
>TRBJ2-1|TRBD2|TRBV3-1|few
CASSQGAGTSIYNEQFF
TGTGCCAGCAGCCAAGGCGCCGGGACTAGCATTTACAATGAGCAGTTCTTC
>TRBJ2-3|.|TRBV19|few
CASSISDLRADTQYF
TGTGCCAGTAGTATTTCGGACCTTCGTGCAGATACGCAGTATTTT
>TRBJ2-5|TRBD2|TRBV6-1|.
CASNLLAGVETQYF
TGTGCCAGCAACCTACTAGCGGGAGTTGAGACCCAGTACTTC
>TRBJ2-5|.|TRBV20-1|many
CSARRDEETQYF
TGCAGTGCTAGGAGGGACGAGGAGACCCAGTACTTC
>TRBJ2-5|TRBD2|TRBV29-1|few
CSVGLANQETQYF
TGCAGCGTAGGACTAGCGAACCAAGAGACCCAGTACTTC
>TRBJ2-1|.|TRBV3-1|.
CSSSLSRVQNEQFF
TGTTCCAGCAGCCTCAGTAGAGTGCAGAATGAGCAGTTCTTC
>TRBJ2-1|TRBD2|TRBV4-2|many
CASSQDLAGGMIEQFF
TGTGCCAGCAGCCAAGATTTAGCGGGGGGAATGATTGAGCAGTTCTTC
>TRBJ2-1|TRBD2|TRBV29-1|few
CSVEPGLALPGLF
TGCAGCGTGGAACCGGGACTAGCCCTCCCAGGGCTCTTC
>TRBJ2-1|.|TRBV3-1|.
CASSQDLVPGTEEGEQFF
TGTGCCAGCAGCCAAGATCTCGTACCCGGGACGGAGGAAGGGGAGCAGTTCTTC
>TRBJ2-7|.|TRBV27|.
CASSLARGRSWGGEQYF
TGTGCCAGCAGTTTAGCCAGGGGGCGCTCCTGGGGGGGCGAGCAGTACTTC
>TRBJ2-4|.|TRBV19|.
CASKGTWVPKNIQYF
TGTGCCAGCAAAGGGACATGGGTGCCCAAAAACATTCAGTACTTC
>TRBJ1-4|.|TRBV7-8|many
CASSLGGIGNEKLFF
TGTGCCAGCAGCTTAGGGGGGATCGGGAATGAAAAACTGTTTTTT
>TRBJ1-4|.|TRBV5-1|.
CASRDGRTTNEKLFF
TGCGCCAGCAGGGATGGCAGAACAACTAATGAAAAACTGTTTTTT
>TRBJ2-7|.|TRBV20-1|many
CSAADSSSYEQYF
TGCAGTGCGGCGGACAGTTCCTCCTACGAGCAGTACTTC
>TRBJ2-5|TRBD2|TRBV4-1|once
CASSQEGTLAEETQYF
TGCGCCAGCAGCCAAGAAGGGACACTAGCGGAAGAGACCCAGTACTTC
>TRBJ1-5|.|TRBV6-5|.
CANSNSAGFNQPQHF
TGTGCCAACAGTAACTCGGCGGGTTTCAATCAGCCCCAGCATTTT
>TRBJ1-5|.|TRBV19|many
CASSSRGTGEPQHF
TGTGCCAGTAGTTCCCGGGGCACCGGGGAGCCCCAGCATTTT
>TRBJ2-7|.|TRBV10-3|many
CAKTPHEQYF
TGTGCAAAGACCCCCCACGAGCAGTACTTC
>TRBJ2-3|.|TRBV14|many
CASSQDSPSTDTQYF
TGTGCCAGCAGCCAAGATTCCCCCTCCACAGATACGCAGTATTTT
>TRBJ2-1|.|TRBV20-1|.
CSAIATLGYNEQFF
TGCAGTGCTATAGCCACCCTAGGCTACAATGAGCAGTTCTTC
>TRBJ1-4|.|TRBV7-3|.
CATSFGPAEKLFF
TGTGCCACCAGCTTCGGGCCTGCCGAAAAACTGTTTTTT
>TRBJ2-1|.|TRBV5-1|few
CASSWGGGSSYNEQFF
TGCGCCAGCAGCTGGGGGGGCGGGTCCTCCTACAATGAGCAGTTCTTC
>TRBJ1-2|TRBD1|TRBV5-1|few
CASSLGDREGYGYTF
TGCGCCAGCAGCTTGGGGGACAGGGAAGGATATGGCTACACCTTC
>TRBJ2-3|TRBD1|TRBV28|many
CASSDPSTGGRSDTQYF
TGTGCCAGCAGCGACCCCTCCACAGGGGGGAGGTCAGATACGCAGTATTTT
>TRBJ2-2|.|TRBV28|many
CASSDLQGAGELFF
TGTGCCAGCAGTGACCTACAGGGAGCCGGGGAGCTGTTTTTT
>TRBJ2-5|TRBD2|TRBV6-5|.
CASTGLAGGETQYF
TGTGCCAGCACCGGACTAGCGGGAGGAGAGACCCAGTACTTC
>TRBJ1-6|TRBD1|TRBV6-1|many
CASSSGQVYNSPLHF
TGTGCCAGCAGTTCCGGACAGGTCTATAATTCACCCCTCCACTTT
>TRBJ1-5|.|TRBV7-8|many
CASSLSAGYQPQHF
TGTGCCAGCAGCTTATCAGCAGGCTATCAGCCCCAGCATTTT
>TRBJ2-7|TRBD2|TRBV27|many
CASSLSGRLYEQYF
TGTGCCAGCAGTCTTAGCGGGAGGCTATACGAGCAGTACTTC
>TRBJ2-7|TRBD2|TRBV2|many
CASRALGLAGGQQYF
TGTGCCAGCAGGGCACTTGGACTAGCGGGAGGCCAGCAGTACTTC